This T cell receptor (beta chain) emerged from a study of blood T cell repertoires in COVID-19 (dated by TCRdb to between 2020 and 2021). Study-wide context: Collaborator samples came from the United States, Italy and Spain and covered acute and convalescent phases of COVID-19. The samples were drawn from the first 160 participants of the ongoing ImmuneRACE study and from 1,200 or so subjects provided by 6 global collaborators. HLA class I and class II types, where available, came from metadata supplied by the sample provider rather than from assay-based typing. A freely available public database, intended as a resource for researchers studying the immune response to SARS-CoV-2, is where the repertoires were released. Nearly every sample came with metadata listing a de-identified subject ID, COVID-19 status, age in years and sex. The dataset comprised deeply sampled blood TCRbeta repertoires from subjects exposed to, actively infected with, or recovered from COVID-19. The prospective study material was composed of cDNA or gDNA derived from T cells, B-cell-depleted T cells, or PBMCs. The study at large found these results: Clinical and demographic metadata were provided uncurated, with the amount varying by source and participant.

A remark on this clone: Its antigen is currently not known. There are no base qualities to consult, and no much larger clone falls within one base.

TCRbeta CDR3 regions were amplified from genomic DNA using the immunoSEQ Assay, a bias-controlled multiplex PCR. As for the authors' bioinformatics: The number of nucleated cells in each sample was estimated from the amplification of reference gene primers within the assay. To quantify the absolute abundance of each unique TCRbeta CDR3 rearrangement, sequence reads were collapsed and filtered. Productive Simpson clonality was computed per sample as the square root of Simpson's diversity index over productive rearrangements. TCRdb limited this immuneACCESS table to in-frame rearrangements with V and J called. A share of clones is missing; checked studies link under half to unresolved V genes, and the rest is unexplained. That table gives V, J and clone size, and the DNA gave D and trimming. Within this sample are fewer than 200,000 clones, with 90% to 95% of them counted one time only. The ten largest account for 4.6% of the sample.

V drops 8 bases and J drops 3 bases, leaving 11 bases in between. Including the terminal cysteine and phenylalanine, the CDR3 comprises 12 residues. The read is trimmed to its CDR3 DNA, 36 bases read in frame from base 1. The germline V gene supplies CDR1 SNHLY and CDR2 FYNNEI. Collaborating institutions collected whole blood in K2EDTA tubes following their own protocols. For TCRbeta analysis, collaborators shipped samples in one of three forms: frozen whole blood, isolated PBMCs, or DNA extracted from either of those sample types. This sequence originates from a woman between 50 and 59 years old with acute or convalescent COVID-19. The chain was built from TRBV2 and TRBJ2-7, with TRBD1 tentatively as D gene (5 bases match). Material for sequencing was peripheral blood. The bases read TGTGCCAGCTTGACAGTAAACTACGAGCAGTACTTC. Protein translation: CASLTVNYEQYF.